This TCR beta chain comes out of a study of human T cells and chemical hapten exposure. Turning to the study itself: There were per-sample TCR yield variations, arising mainly from small pooled library volume differences.

RNA extraction used unfractionated whole blood as the source of total RNA. What the library attached to individual cDNA molecules were unique molecular identifiers. In TCRdb, the 5' RACE reads were re-called with MiXCR into one record per CDR3 protein. The data contain about 140,000 distinct CDR3 sequences, 4.1% of them singletons. There are 14 residues in the CDR3. Germline CDR1 and CDR2: SQVTM and ANQGSEA. The V end was cut by 6 bases, the J end by 1 base, with 13 bases between. This clonotype showed up many times. This sequence was found in a female donor in good health. The chain employs TRBV29-1 and TRBJ1-5, with D perhaps TRBD1 (6 bases). The CDR3, as DNA: TGCAGCGTGGGTGCGGGGGCCAGCAATCAGCCCCAGCATTTT. Protein product: CSVGAGASNQPQHF.